These T cell receptor beta chains were read from a single sample in a study of control samples from healthy donors and cancer patients. Libraries were prepared by immunoSEQ multiplex PCR; TCRdb keeps only in-frame clonotypes and omits some of them. Of about 34,000 clones listed, around 83% are singletons. Sample: PBMCs. The source of these receptors is a woman between 40 and 50 years old with lung cancer. CDR3s leave out the opening cysteine and the closing phenylalanine or tryptophan. Clone size is stated in some rows and not others, as once, few, many or a class when expanded.

abundance	len	v_gene	j_gene	CDR3aa
-	14	TRBV7-9	TRBJ2-2	ASSLVSGSPTGELF
once	12	TRBV3-1/TRBV3-2	TRBJ2-1	ASSPNQRSHEQF
-	11	TRBV6-5	TRBJ1-2	ASSGQGDYGYT
-	9	TRBV20-1	TRBJ2-1	SAQIIDEQF
-	11	TRBV19	TRBJ2-1	ASSTGQYNEQF
-	13	TRBV11-2	TRBJ2-3	ASSKRRVNTDTQY
-	12	TRBV6-5	TRBJ1-4	ASSQVMQNEKLF
-	13	TRBV6-4	TRBJ2-1	ASSDSSGSYNEQF
once	15	TRBV5-1	TRBJ2-2	ASSLAASGSTPVELF
-	14	TRBV5-1	TRBJ1-1	ASSSRTGRMNTEAF
-	13	TRBV18	TRBJ1-1	ASSPGVGRNTEAF
few	14	TRBV2	TRBJ1-5	ASSSVGRGINQPQH
-	12	TRBV7-8	TRBJ1-1	ASSLSGRQLEAF
-	11	TRBV7-3	TRBJ1-1	ASSLYWGTEAF
once	12	TRBV19	TRBJ1-1	ASSIDTLATEAF
-	14	TRBV6-4	TRBJ2-3	ASSDEASGGTDTQY
few	13	TRBV11-3	TRBJ2-1	ASSLVNADLNEQF
-	14	TRBV5-5	TRBJ1-4	ASSLGGDRSNEKLF
-	14	TRBV6-5	TRBJ2-1	ASSYSEEWSYNEQF
-	11	TRBV19	TRBJ1-2	ASSIGTVYGYT
-	12	TRBV4-2	TRBJ2-3	ASSQAPLAGARH
few	13	TRBV15	TRBJ2-3	ATSRDGGETDTQY